The 22 T cell receptor beta chains below all came from one sample that was sequenced in a study of diagnostic markers for celiac disease. TCRdb reprocessed the reads and reports one entry per CDR3 protein, with no DNA. This repertoire comprises about 7,500 distinct CDR3 sequences; its ten largest clones make up 6% to 6.5%. What was sequenced was either unsorted cells or a sorted T cell fraction (not recorded which). The receptors stem from a human donor. This table probably holds off-target reads from a library built for another chain.

The V and J genes are TRBV7-4 and TRBJ1-3; TCRdb selects TRBD1, and the lack of DNA leaves this call unchecked. The germline V gene encodes CDR1 SGHVT and CDR2 SQSDAQ. CDR3 length equals 14 residues. CDR3 residues: CASSHRGAGNTIYF. Full variable domain (rest looked up from reference TRBV7-4 and TRBJ1-3): GAGVSQSPRYKVAKRGRDVALRCDSISGHVTLYWYRQTLGQGSEVLTYSQSDAQRDKSGRPSGRFSAERPERSVSTLKIQRTEQGDSAVYLCASSHRGAGNTIYFGEGSWLTVV.

CDR3 amino acids: CASSLSLGGTEAFF. J is TRBJ1-1 and V is TRBV5-1; TCRdb outputs TRBD1, but without DNA this stays unchecked. The V gene's germline CDR1 is SGHRS and CDR2 YFSETQ. The CDR3 is made up of 14 amino acids.

This rearrangement joins TRBV7-9 to TRBJ2-2. CDR1 is SEHNR, CDR2 FQNEAQ, per germline (reference sequence). The CDR3 totals 14 residues. The CDR3 loop is CASNLLADTGELFF. The whole variable domain, filled in from reference TRBV7-9 and TRBJ2-2, reads DTGVSQNPRHKITKRGQNVTFRCDPISEHNRLYWYRQTLGQGPEFLTYFQNEAQLEKSRLLSDRFSAERPKGSFSTLEIQRTEQGDSAMYLCASNLLADTGELFFGEGSRLTVL.

Measured by frequency, this clonotype is medium-sized. The chain links TRBV29-1 to TRBJ2-7; the TCRdb D gene call, TRBD1, has no DNA to confirm it. The CDR3 spans 14 residues. Germline V gene sequence: CDR1 SQVTM, CDR2 ANQGSEA. The CDR3 loop is CSVATGTVGYEQYF.

The V and J genes are TRBV15 and TRBJ1-1. The CDR3 totals 15 residues. Germline CDR1 and CDR2: LNHNV and YYDKDF (reference sequence). The CDR3 loop is CATSSAFGSSAEAFF.

Considering frequency, this clonotype is medium-sized. This rearrangement joins TRBV6-5 to TRBJ1-6; TCRdb calls TRBD1, which cannot be checked without DNA. The CDR3 contains 13 residues. In germline, CDR1 is MNHEY, CDR2 SVGAGI. CDR3 in amino acids: CASSLTGNSPLHF.

The chain has TRBV15 and TRBJ2-1; TCRdb names TRBD2, which stays unverified in the absence of DNA. The CDR3 extends over 17 amino acids. Germline V gene data show CDR1 as LNHNV and CDR2 as YYDKDF (reference sequence). The CDR3 loop reads CATSKTLPGLGPHEQFF. Full variable domain (missing parts from reference TRBV15 and TRBJ2-1): DAMVIQNPRYQVTQFGKPVTLSCSQTLNHNVMYWYQQKSSQAPKLLFHYYDKDFNNEADTPDNFQSRRPNTSFCFLDIRSPGLGDTAMYLCATSKTLPGLGPHEQFFGPGTRLTVL.

By frequency, this clonotype is medium-sized. This chain links TRBV6-2 or TRBV6-3 with TRBJ1-5; TCRdb's assignment of TRBD1 cannot be checked, as there is no DNA. The CDR3 runs to 15 residues. CDR1 MNHEY and CDR2 SVGEGT come from the germline V gene. CDR3 loop: CASSAQGTSNQPQHF.

This clonotype registers medium-sized by frequency. The V gene is TRBV12-3 or TRBV12-4, the J gene TRBJ2-1; no DNA is available, so the TRBD2 call from TCRdb remains unchecked. The CDR3 consists of 17 residues. The chain's CDR3 is CASSWNPGLHSYNEQFF.

The genes are TRBV29-1 and TRBJ1-1; TCRdb indicates TRBD1, and absent DNA this call remains unverified. The CDR3 is 12 residues long. CDR1 is SQVTM, CDR2 ANQGSEA, per germline. This CDR3 reads CSATGSGAEAFF.

The V call is TRBV28, the J call TRBJ2-7. The CDR3 has 11 residues. Germline-derived CDR1 and CDR2 are MDHEN and SYDVKM. This chain's CDR3 is CASSLTYEQYF.

This chain joins TRBV5-5 and TRBJ2-5; the D gene TCRdb calls, TRBD1, cannot be checked with no DNA. Germline CDR1 is SGHKS and CDR2 is YYEKEE (reference sequence). The CDR3 totals 16 residues. This CDR3 reads CASSLEPGDSQETQYF.

This chain joins TRBV30 and TRBJ2-4. The germline V gene has CDR1 GTSNPN and CDR2 SVGIG (reference sequence). The CDR3 has 11 residues. CDR3 sequence: CAWSAGNIQYF.

CDR3 protein: CSAKTLAGESYEQYF. This chain connects TRBV20-1 to TRBJ2-7; TCRdb outputs TRBD2, but without DNA this stays unchecked. This CDR3 is 15 amino acids long. Germline-derived CDR1 and CDR2 are DFQATT and SNEGSKA (reference sequence).

Judged by frequency, this clonotype is medium-sized. The chain has TRBV5-1 and TRBJ2-2; with no DNA, the TCRdb D assignment of TRBD1 cannot be verified. The CDR3 contains 15 residues. Germline lookup yields CDR1 SGHRS and CDR2 YFSETQ. The CDR3: CASRPGTDRTGELFF.

This clonotype is labeled medium-sized based on frequency. This chain uses TRBV10-3 with TRBJ2-4; TCRdb calls TRBD1, which cannot be checked without DNA. The CDR3 is 14 amino acids. In germline, CDR1 is ENHRY, CDR2 SYGVKD. The CDR3 loop is CAISQPGQGDIQYF.

This clonotype is large by frequency. The chain couples TRBV29-1 to TRBJ2-7; TCRdb returns TRBD1, unconfirmable since there is no DNA. The V gene's germline CDR1 is SQVTM and CDR2 ANQGSEA. This CDR3 is 12 amino acids long. CDR3: CSVEDPGQEQYF.

The CDR3 loop reads CASSYDRNEKLFF. The V call is TRBV6-2 or TRBV6-3, the J call TRBJ1-4; absent DNA, TCRdb's TRBD1 call cannot be checked. The CDR3 length is 13 residues. Per germline, CDR1 MNHEY and CDR2 SVGEGT.

The chain combines TRBV20-1 with TRBJ1-2. The germline gives CDR1 DFQATT, CDR2 SNEGSKA (reference sequence). This CDR3 comprises 11 residues. This chain's CDR3 is CSARGVDGYTF.

This rearrangement joins TRBV20-1 to TRBJ2-3; absent DNA, TCRdb's TRBD1 call cannot be checked. In germline, CDR1 is DFQATT, CDR2 SNEGSKA (reference sequence). This CDR3 is 12 amino acids long. The CDR3 sequence is CSASRPADTQYF.

The chain has TRBV20-1 and TRBJ2-7; TCRdb names TRBD1, which stays unverified in the absence of DNA. Germline CDR1 and CDR2: DFQATT and SNEGSKA (reference sequence). CDR3 length equals 11 residues. The chain's CDR3 is CSGTGVSEQYF.

This chain connects TRBV6-1 to TRBJ1-1; the D call of TRBD1 rests on TCRdb alone, since no DNA is present to check it. This CDR3 spans 14 amino acids. From germline, CDR1 is MNHNS and CDR2 SASEGT. CDR3 region: CASRLDRDTTEAFF.